Presented here are 12 T cell receptor beta chains from one specimen sequenced in a study of shared T cell receptors in the human thymus. Here immunoSEQ multiplex PCR was the method, and the copy in TCRdb shows in-frame clones only, minus some. The table lists 550,000 to 800,000 clones, approximately 85% of them singletons. This sample also appeared in a second study, on human thymus T cells.

Sequenced sample: thymocytes. These receptor sequences come from a girl under three years old with a congenital heart defect.

The V gene is TRBV30, the J gene TRBJ2-5; tentative D call: TRBD2 (7 bases). The J call could be wrong; TRBJ2-7 is a better fit for the DNA end. The CDR3 runs 15 residues. The germline V gene encodes CDR1 GTSNPN and CDR2 SVGIG (reference sequence). The CDR3 DNA reads TGTGCCTGGAGTGTACGGGGGGCCCTTGCCTACGAGCAGTACTTC. Translating gives CAWSVRGALAYEQYF.

This chain links TRBV9 with TRBJ2-3, with TRBD2 matching 9 bases. This CDR3 spans 18 amino acids. Germline-derived CDR1 and CDR2 are SGDLS and YYNGEE. V shed 3 bases and J 1 base; nucleotides not matched to a gene: 12. The CDR3 region is CASSANQTAGGRTDTQYF. The CDR3 coding sequence is TGTGCCAGCAGCGCCAACCAAACGGCGGGGGGGCGCACAGATACGCAGTATTTT.

The chain is built from TRBV9 and TRBJ1-1; D is undetermined. From germline, CDR1 is SGDLS and CDR2 YYNGEE. V lost 4 bases and J lost 5, with 12 bases in between. This CDR3 region has 13 residues. The CDR3: CASSPRVGTEAFF. CDR3 coding DNA: TGTGCCAGCAGCCCCCGGGTAGGAACTGAAGCTTTCTTT.

The rearrangement joins TRBV4-1 to TRBJ2-3; D not certain. This CDR3 has 15 amino acids. The germline CDR1 and CDR2 sequences are MGHRA and YSYEKL. The V and J ends lost 1 base and 7 bases respectively, with 15 bases between them. Here the CDR3 reads CASSQGLVVWNTQYF. CDR3 DNA sequence: TGCGCCAGCAGCCAAGGTCTAGTGGTATGGAATACGCAGTATTTT.

The chain employs TRBV6-5 and TRBJ2-5; a possible D gene is TRBD2 (6 bases). Per the germline V gene, CDR1 is MNHEY and CDR2 is SVGAGI. The CDR3 totals 16 residues. Trimming left V 2 bases short and J 2 bases short, with 15 bases between. This chain's CDR3 is CASSYVGFGRQETQYF. The DNA for the CDR3 is TGTGCCAGCAGTTACGTTGGATTCGGGAGACAAGAGACCCAGTACTTC.

The rearrangement uses TRBV28 and TRBJ2-1; 10 bases align to TRBD1. The CDR3 runs to 15 residues. With 5 bases clipped from V and 6 bases from J, the junction kept 7 bases outside the gene matches. The V gene's germline CDR1 is MDHEN and CDR2 SYDVKM. CDR3 residues: CASSPGQGVGNEQFF. CDR3 nucleotides: TGTGCCAGCAGTCCAGGACAGGGGGTTGGCAATGAGCAGTTCTTC.

The chain carries TRBV14 and TRBJ2-3; the match to TRBD1 covers 9 bases. The germline gives CDR1 SGHDN, CDR2 FVKESK. V was pared by 5 bases and J by 1 base, with 13 bases of the junction left unmatched. The CDR3 loop spans 18 amino acids. DNA for the CDR3: TGTGCCAGCAGCAGCAGACAGGGGGGAACTAGCGGCACAGATACGCAGTATTTT. It is translated as CASSSRQGGTSGTDTQYF.

Only a few counts were recorded for this clone. The chain uses TRBV5-6 and TRBJ1-1, with 7 bases identical to TRBD1. The CDR3 loop spans 17 amino acids. Trimming at V came to 0 bases and at J to 0 bases, leaving 8 bases not matched to a gene. Germline CDR1 and CDR2: SGHDT and YYEEEE. Here the CDR3 DNA reads TGTGCCAGCAGCTTGGTACCCGGGACAGTCATGAACACTGAAGCTTTCTTT. Protein sequence: CASSLVPGTVMNTEAFF.

As DNA, the CDR3 is TGTGCCAGCAGTTACCTTTGCGGGGGGGAGACCCAGTACTTC. Protein product: CASSYLCGGETQYF. The chain recombines TRBV6-5 with TRBJ2-5, with TRBD2 identical over 8 bases. The CDR3 contains 14 residues. Germline lookup yields CDR1 MNHEY and CDR2 SVGAGI. Trimming cost V 2 bases and J 5 bases; bases outside gene matches: 4.

The CDR3 region has the DNA TGTGCCAGCAGCGGGGGACAGCTGAACACCGGGGAGCTGTTTTTT. Encoded protein: CASSGGQLNTGELFF. The chain couples TRBV14 to TRBJ2-2; TRBD1 matches 7 bases. The germline CDR1 and CDR2 sequences are SGHDN and FVKESK. The junction had 4 bases not matched to a gene; V was cut back by 5 bases and J by 1 base. The CDR3 extends over 15 amino acids.

The rearrangement uses TRBV5-1 and TRBJ2-7; TRBD1 might be the D (6 bases). The germline gives CDR1 SGHRS, CDR2 YFSETQ. The CDR3 is 20 amino acids. V dropped 4 bases and J dropped 0 bases, with 29 bases sitting between them. CDR3 in amino acids: CASSENPEDSMITSSYEQYF. The CDR3 region has the DNA TGCGCCAGCAGCGAAAACCCAGAGGACAGCATGATTACAAGCTCCTACGAGCAGTACTTC.

The chain is built from TRBV5-1 and TRBJ2-5; the match to TRBD1 covers 9 bases. The germline gives CDR1 SGHRS, CDR2 YFSETQ. The CDR3 covers 17 residues. V shed 0 bases and J 3 bases; nucleotides not matched to a gene: 9. The CDR3 sequence: CASSLVGDRVSKETQYF. The CDR3 DNA reads TGCGCCAGCAGCTTGGTGGGGGACAGGGTGTCCAAAGAGACCCAGTACTTC.